This T cell receptor beta chain was recorded in a study of blood T cell repertoires in COVID-19. Across the study: Acute and convalescent COVID-19 specimens originated in the United States, Italy and Spain. PBMCs, B-cell-depleted T cells, or T cells were the source of the cDNA or gDNA that made up the material.

The CDR3 extends over 11 amino acids. Germline lookup yields CDR1 MDHEN and CDR2 SYDVKM. As for this clone: A read error may produce the germline difference seen at one junction end.

Original data processing: From reference gene primer amplification, estimates of nucleated cell counts were derived. Assay: immunoSEQ multiplex PCR; the TCRdb copy retains only in-frame clones and omits some. The V and J calls and clone size were taken over from that table, and D and trimming were inferred from the DNA. The sample carries 350,000 to 450,000 clones, less than 85% recorded once. Specimen: peripheral blood. The rearrangement joins TRBV28 to TRBJ2-1; 9 bases agree with TRBD2. This receptor was taken from a young woman with acute or convalescent COVID-19. The CDR3 sequence is CGASGNNEQFF. CDR3 in DNA: TGCGGGGCTAGCGGGAACAATGAGCAGTTCTTC.